Following are 4 T cell receptor beta chains from one sample sequenced in a study of T cell responses to AZD1222 COVID-19 vaccine. The data were produced by immunoSEQ multiplex PCR, yet TCRdb's version contains in-frame clones alone and is incomplete. The sample has 160,000 or so clones, about 91% seen once. The sequenced sample was peripheral blood, obtained 28 days after the second AZD1222 dose. These receptors originate from an adult who received the AZD1222 COVID-19 vaccine.

The gene calls are TRBV5-1 and TRBJ1-4, with TRBD1 matching 7 bases. Looked up from germline, CDR1 is SGHRS and CDR2 is YFSETQ. The CDR3 extends over 14 amino acids. The trim removed 7 bases at V and 0 bases at J, leaving 3 bases unmatched. The CDR3 DNA follows: TGCGCCAGCGGGAGGGGGCCAACTAATGAAAAACTGTTTTTT. The encoded protein is CASGRGPTNEKLFF.

CDR3 loop: CASSIPHRGGTEAFF. The CDR3 DNA reads TGTGCCAGCTCAATCCCCCACAGGGGCGGCACTGAAGCTTTCTTT. This sequence joins TRBV5-4 and TRBJ1-1; TRBD1 agrees at 7 bases. There are 15 residues in the CDR3. V shed 7 bases and J 4 bases; nucleotides not matched to a gene: 13. Germline-derived CDR1 and CDR2 are SGHNT and YYREEE (reference sequence).

The J gene is TRBJ2-1, the V gene TRBV9, with 10 bases identical to TRBD2. Per germline, CDR1 SGDLS and CDR2 YYNGEE. Trimming removed 3 bases from V and 1 base from J; junction bases left unmatched: 7. The CDR3 has 17 residues. CDR3 coding DNA: TGTGCCAGCAGCGCGCATAGCGGGGGGTCGTCCTACAATGAGCAGTTCTTC. Amino acid sequence: CASSAHSGGSSYNEQFF.

V is TRBV9 and J is TRBJ2-2; TRBD2 matches 10 bases. Germline V gene lookup returns CDR1 SGDLS and CDR2 YYNGEE. The CDR3 has 15 amino acids. Trimming took 3 bases from V and 5 from J; bases not matched to a gene: 4. CDR3 loop: CASSGSGGLTGELFF. The CDR3 bases are TGTGCCAGCAGCGGTAGCGGGGGGTTAACCGGGGAGCTGTTTTTT.